This T cell receptor beta chain comes out of a study of blood T cell repertoires in COVID-19. Study as a whole: Acute and convalescent COVID-19 samples came from the United States, Italy and Spain. PBMCs, B-cell-depleted T cells, or T cells were the source of the cDNA or gDNA that made up the material.

In the original processing: Amplification from reference gene primers served as the basis for estimated nucleated cell counts. TCRdb keeps only in-frame clones here, not all; method: immunoSEQ multiplex PCR. V, J and clone size are taken as reported in that table, and D and trimming were inferred from the DNA itself. Altogether 80,000 to 100,000 clones are present, about 90% being singletons, with the ten largest covering roughly 2%. The CDR3 loop spans 15 amino acids. The germline V gene encodes CDR1 LNHDA and CDR2 SQIVND (reference sequence). Losses at the gene ends were 0 bases for V and 4 bases for J; bases not matched to a gene: 3.

The receptor was isolated from a human donor with active COVID-19. The donor label of this sample is uncertain. Sequencing was done on a sample of peripheral blood. The rearrangement uses TRBV19 and TRBJ1-2, with 9 bases that match TRBD1. CDR3 protein: CASSIEGTGFYGYTF. The DNA of the CDR3 is TGTGCCAGTAGTATAGAGGGGACAGGGTTCTATGGCTACACCTTC.